The entry below describes one T cell receptor (beta chain). The target antigen is unknown. The data derive from a study of CD8 T cells in ankylosing spondylitis. MiXCR, applied by TCRdb to the 5' RACE reads, yields one record per CDR3 protein. This table has roughly 700,000 distinct CDR3 sequences, roughly 19% appearing once. Study-wide results and caveats: Made up of fewer than ten highly homologous variants, a TCR beta motif appeared characteristic of ankylosing spondylitis blood.

The clonotype originates from a male donor with ankylosing spondylitis. The specimen was blood, either unsorted or a sorted T cell fraction (not recorded which).

In nucleotides, the CDR3 is TGCAGTGCCAGATTAACTAGCGGGAGACCCCATAACAATGAGCAGTTCTTC. Its protein is CSARLTSGRPHNNEQFF. The genes are TRBV20-1 and TRBJ2-1; 11 nucleotides agree with TRBD2. CDR1 is DFQATT, CDR2 SNEGSKA, per germline (reference sequence). V was clipped by 6 bases and J by 5 bases; unmatched bases: 15. This CDR3 spans 17 amino acids.